This TCR beta chain was profiled in a study of T cells after yellow fever vaccination. The table lists this clonotype with a few counts. TCRdb processed the 5' RACE reads anew with MiXCR; each CDR3 protein has one entry. The repertoire holds about 94,000 distinct CDR3 sequences, with 7.5% to 10% as singletons. The material was CD8+ T cells not binding an NS4B(214-222) dextramer, sorted from PBMCs, obtained roughly 14 days after the first yellow fever vaccination. This receptor was identified in a man between 18 and 35 years old who received the YFV17D yellow fever vaccine.

The CDR3 DNA reads as TGTGCCAGCAGCGCCACAGGGAGCTCTGGAAACACCATATATTTT. It encodes CASSATGSSGNTIYF. The J gene is TRBJ1-3, the V gene TRBV12-3 or TRBV12-4; D might be TRBD1 (6 bases). CDR3 length equals 15 residues. Trimming pared 6 bases from V and 0 bases from J, leaving 12 bases between.